These 6 T cell receptor beta chains were sequenced from one sample in a study of T cells after yellow fever vaccination. TCRdb re-derived calls from the 5' RACE reads in MiXCR, one entry per CDR3 protein. Seen here are a few hundred thousand distinct CDR3 sequences, roughly 4.3% observed once, and the top ten hold approximately 23%. Sequenced material: PBMCs, taken 5 days after the yellow fever booster vaccination. These receptors all stem from a man aged 18 to 30 who received the YFV17D yellow fever vaccine.

The V and J genes are TRBV20-1 and TRBJ1-1; the D gene is possibly TRBD1 (5 bases). V lost 2 bases and J 3 bases, leaving 13 bases between the germline ends. This CDR3 region has 14 residues. Germline CDR1 DFQATT, CDR2 SNEGSKA (reference sequence). The CDR3 DNA reads TGCAGTGCTAGAAAAGGGACCGTCGACACTGAAGCTTTCTTT. Its protein product is CSARKGTVDTEAFF.

The chain carries TRBV25-1 and TRBJ2-4; no firm D call. Trimming shortened V by 3 bases and J by 6 bases, and 12 bases separated the two germline ends. The CDR3 runs to 14 residues. Germline V CDR1 and CDR2: MGHDK, SYGVNS. The CDR3 protein is CASSDAGIGNIQYF. For the CDR3, the DNA is TGTGCCAGCAGTGACGCAGGAATAGGAAACATTCAGTACTTC.

There are many counts of this clonotype. DNA of the CDR3: TGTGCCAGCAGCCAACTCCGGGACAGCGCCACAGATACGCAGTATTTT. Translation: CASSQLRDSATDTQYF. The V call is TRBV5-8, the J call TRBJ2-3; 7 nucleotides agree with TRBD1. Germline V CDR1 and CDR2: SGHTS, YDEGEE. The CDR3 has 16 residues. Unmatched junction bases numbered 10, after V lost 4 bases and J lost 2 bases.

This clonotype occurred a few times. The gene calls are TRBV3-1 and TRBJ1-1, with unresolved D. Germline CDR1 is LGHDT and CDR2 is YNNKEL (reference sequence). The V end lost 4 bases, the J end lost 1 base, and 10 bases lay between the germline ends. This CDR3 is 14 amino acids long. The CDR3 spells CASSLARSNTEAFF. CDR3 bases: TGTGCCAGCAGCCTGGCCCGTTCGAACACTGAAGCTTTCTTT.

The sample holds many counts of this clonotype. The chain links TRBV2 to TRBJ2-1; 9 bases match TRBD2. Per the germline V gene, CDR1 is SNHLY and CDR2 is FYNNEI. The CDR3 contains 15 residues. V dropped 1 base and J dropped 3; count of bases not matched to a gene: 1. The CDR3 coding sequence is TGTGCCAGCAGTGAAGGCGGGGGGGGCTACAATGAGCAGTTCTTC. It specifies CASSEGGGGYNEQFF.

CDR3 loop: CASSPQTTGTGELFF. The CDR3 DNA reads TGCGCCAGCAGCCCCCAGACCACAGGGACCGGGGAGCTGTTTTTT. The chain couples TRBV5-1 to TRBJ2-2; the D gene is possibly TRBD1 (6 bases). CDR3 length: 15 amino acids. V lost 4 bases and J lost 5, with 15 bases in between. The V gene's germline CDR1 is SGHRS and CDR2 YFSETQ.